The sequence of this T cell receptor (beta chain) was determined in a study of cytotoxic CD8 clonotypes in ibrutinib-treated CLL. On the study more broadly: Each sample contained, on average, under 270,000 productive templates and 94,082 productive rearrangements. General study points: Public clonotypes, rarely seen, contracted or held steady on treatment.

For this clone: Its specificity is unknown.

The assay was immunoSEQ multiplex PCR, and TCRdb's table has in-frame clones only and misses some. Of approximately 13,000 clones listed, 70% were seen once; the top ten hold about 5%. V gave up 4 bases and J gave up 5 bases, with 9 bases separating them. The CDR3 covers 13 residues. The germline gives CDR1 SGHNT, CDR2 YENEEA. This receptor was taken from a human donor with chronic lymphocytic leukemia. The source material was PBMCs, sampled before ibrutinib treatment. The chain carries TRBV11-3 and TRBJ2-1; D is uncertain. CDR3 sequence: CASSSPRNNEQFF. The CDR3 region has the DNA TGTGCCAGCAGCTCCCCCCGGAACAATGAGCAGTTCTTC.